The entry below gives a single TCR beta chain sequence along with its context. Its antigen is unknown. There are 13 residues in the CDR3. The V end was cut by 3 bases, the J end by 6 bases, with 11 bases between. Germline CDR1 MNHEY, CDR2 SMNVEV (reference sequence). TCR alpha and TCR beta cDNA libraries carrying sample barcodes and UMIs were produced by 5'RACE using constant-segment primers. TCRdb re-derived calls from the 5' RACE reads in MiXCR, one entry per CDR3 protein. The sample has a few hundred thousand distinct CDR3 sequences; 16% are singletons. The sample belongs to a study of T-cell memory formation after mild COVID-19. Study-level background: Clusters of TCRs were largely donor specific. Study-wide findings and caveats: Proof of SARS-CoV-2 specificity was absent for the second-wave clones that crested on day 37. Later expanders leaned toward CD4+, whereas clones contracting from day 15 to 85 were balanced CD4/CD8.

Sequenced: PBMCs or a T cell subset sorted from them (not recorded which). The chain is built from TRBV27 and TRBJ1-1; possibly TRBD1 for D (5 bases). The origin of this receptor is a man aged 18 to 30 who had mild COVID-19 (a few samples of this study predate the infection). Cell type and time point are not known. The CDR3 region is CASSFGGSPEAFF. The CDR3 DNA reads TGTGCCAGCAGTTTCGGGGGTAGCCCTGAAGCTTTCTTT.